What follows are 32 T cell receptor beta chains derived from one specimen sequenced in a study of blood T cell repertoires in COVID-19. The data were produced by immunoSEQ multiplex PCR, yet TCRdb's version contains in-frame clones alone and is incomplete. The table shows around 250,000 clones, with over 75% occurring only once. Material: PBMCs or T cells enriched from blood (not recorded which). The origin of the receptors is a woman between 50 and 59 years old who had recovered from COVID-19.

The chain is built from TRBV6-5 and TRBJ2-3; tentative D call: TRBD1 (6 bases). The ends were cut back, 4 bases at V and 5 bases at J, with 19 bases in the middle. This CDR3 is built from 16 residues. The V gene's germline CDR1 is MNHEY and CDR2 SVGAGI. The CDR3 region has the DNA TGTGCCAGCAGTTCGTCCCGGACAGCAAGTGGAGATACGCAGTATTTT. It is translated as CASSSSRTASGDTQYF.

The CDR3 DNA reads as TGTGCCAGCACCCGGGGGGGCACCGGGGAGCTGTTTTTT. It translates to CASTRGGTGELFF. The V and J genes are TRBV28 and TRBJ2-2, with 8 bases identical to TRBD2. Germline lookup yields CDR1 MDHEN and CDR2 SYDVKM. The CDR3 has 13 residues. V lost 7 bases to trimming and J lost 4 bases; unmatched junction nucleotides: 2.

J is TRBJ2-1 and V is TRBV4-1, with a weak D call TRBD2 (5 bases). CDR1 and CDR2 from the germline V gene are MGHRA and YSYEKL. Deletions cut 4 bases from V and 3 bases from J, with 22 bases between. CDR3 length equals 18 residues. CDR3 DNA: TGCGCCAGCAGCCCAATCCTAGTAGCGATCAAGGTCTACAATGAGCAGTTCTTC. It is translated as CASSPILVAIKVYNEQFF.

The chain joins TRBV10-3 to TRBJ2-5, with D possibly matching TRBD2 (5 bases). Germline V gene lookup returns CDR1 ENHRY and CDR2 SYGVKD. The CDR3 runs 14 residues. Trimming removed 0 bases at V and 3 bases at J, with 8 bases between. CDR3 in amino acids: CAISESDGEETQYF. The CDR3 nucleotides are TGTGCCATCAGTGAGTCGGACGGGGAAGAGACCCAGTACTTC.

This clone has more than one count but fewer than ten. The chain couples TRBV12-3 or TRBV12-4 to TRBJ1-4; D is ambiguous. The CDR3 extends over 13 amino acids. V was shortened by 6 bases and J by 5 bases, with 10 bases between the two germline ends. The CDR3 sequence is CASSVLENEKLFF. DNA of the CDR3: TGTGCCAGCAGCGTACTCGAGAATGAAAAACTGTTTTTT.

The V and J genes are TRBV12-3 or TRBV12-4 and TRBJ1-2; D might be TRBD1 (6 bases). Trimming stripped 2 bases from V and 4 bases from J, with 8 bases between. The CDR3 has 13 amino acids. CDR3: CASSLRTVYGYTF. The CDR3 nucleotides are TGTGCCAGCAGTTTAAGGACAGTCTATGGCTACACCTTC.

This chain links TRBV10-1 with TRBJ2-7; TRBD1 aligns across 7 bases. This CDR3 contains 15 residues. From germline, CDR1 is WNHNN and CDR2 SYGVQD (reference sequence). The ends lost 2 bases at V and 3 bases at J; junction bases unmatched: 7. Here the CDR3 DNA reads TGCGCCAGCAGTGAGACCCTACAGGGGAACTACGAGCAGTACTTC. This gives the protein CASSETLQGNYEQYF.

The V call is TRBV7-9, the J call TRBJ2-5, with a possible D match to TRBD1 (6 bases). The CDR3 totals 12 residues. Germline CDR1 SEHNR, CDR2 FQNEAQ (reference sequence). V was trimmed by 5 bases and J by 5 bases, leaving 9 bases between them. CDR3 protein: CASSLQGETQYF. Written as DNA, the CDR3 is TGTGCCAGCAGCCTACAGGGTGAGACCCAGTACTTC.

V usage is TRBV5-1 and J usage is TRBJ2-1; TRBD1 agrees at 7 bases. Germline loops: CDR1 SGHRS, CDR2 YFSETQ. The CDR3 extends over 17 amino acids. With V trimmed by 2 bases and J by 0 bases, 8 bases remained unmatched. In nucleotides, the CDR3 is TGCGCCAGCAGCTTAATCCGGGACAGTGTCTCCTACAATGAGCAGTTCTTC. Translated: CASSLIRDSVSYNEQFF. The complete variable domain, with remaining parts taken from reference TRBV5-1 and TRBJ2-1, reads KAGVTQTPRYLIKTRGQQVTLSCSPISGHRSVSWYQQTPGQGLQFLFEYFSETQRNKGNFPGRFSGRQFSNSRSEMNVSTLELGDSALYLCASSLIRDSVSYNEQFFGPGTRLTVL.

This rearrangement joins TRBV7-2 to TRBJ2-7; the match to TRBD2 covers 11 bases. Germline CDR1 SGHTA, CDR2 FQGNSA. This CDR3 region has 15 residues. J was trimmed by 2 bases and V by 10 bases; bases with no gene match: 10. CDR3 region: CATRLAGGPAYEQYF. The CDR3 bases are TGTGCCACCCGGCTAGCGGGAGGCCCCGCCTACGAGCAGTACTTC. The whole variable domain, filled in from reference TRBV7-2 and TRBJ2-7, reads GAGVSQSPSNKVTEKGKDVELRCDPISGHTALYWYRQSLGQGLEFLIYFQGNSAPDKSGLPSDRFSAERTGGSVSTLTIQRTQQEDSAVYLCATRLAGGPAYEQYFGPGTRLTVT.

This rearrangement joins TRBV11-2 to TRBJ2-7; 11 bases are a match to TRBD1. The CDR3 is 15 residues long. Germline V gene data show CDR1 as SGHAT and CDR2 as FQNNGV. Trimming at V came to 3 bases and at J to 4 bases, leaving 5 bases not matched to a gene. CDR3 residues: CASSFGQGAFYEQYF. As DNA, the CDR3 is TGTGCCAGCAGCTTCGGACAGGGGGCCTTTTACGAGCAGTACTTC.

J is TRBJ2-5 and V is TRBV24-1; D perhaps matches TRBD1 (7 bases). Germline V gene sequence: CDR1 KGHDR, CDR2 SFDVKD. The CDR3 extends over 15 amino acids. Trimming shortened V by 2 bases and J by 4 bases, and 13 bases separated the two germline ends. The CDR3 DNA sequence: TGTGCCACCAGTGATTCCAGACAGGGAGGAGAGACCCAGTACTTC. Residues: CATSDSRQGGETQYF.

The V call is TRBV5-1, the J call TRBJ2-1; 11 positions agree with TRBD2. Germline CDR1 is SGHRS and CDR2 is YFSETQ. J lost 8 bases, V lost 0 bases, and 4 bases had no gene match. The CDR3 length is 15 residues. The CDR3 region is CASSLATSGTYEQFF. Written as DNA, the CDR3 is TGCGCCAGCAGCTTGGCGACTAGCGGGACATATGAGCAGTTCTTC.

This chain connects TRBV18 to TRBJ2-3, with 11 bases identical to TRBD2. The CDR3 extends over 17 amino acids. Germline values: CDR1 KGHSH, CDR2 LQKENI. J was trimmed by 6 bases and V by 6 bases; bases with no gene match: 14. CDR3 region: CASSLTELAGDWDTQYF. Written as DNA, the CDR3 is TGTGCCAGCTCGCTCACTGAACTAGCGGGAGATTGGGATACGCAGTATTTT. The full variable domain, rest sourced from reference TRBV18 and TRBJ2-3, is NAGVMQNPRHLVRRRGQEARLRCSPMKGHSHVYWYRQLPEEGLKFMVYLQKENIIDESGMPKERFSAEFPKEGPSILRIQQVVRGDSAAYFCASSLTELAGDWDTQYFGPGTRLTVL.

This clone was seen only a few times. The CDR3 protein is CASSPKTGREAFF. Written as DNA, the CDR3 is TGTGCCAGCAGCCCCAAAACAGGGCGTGAAGCTTTCTTT. This sequence joins TRBV7-9 and TRBJ1-1, with a tentative D call TRBD1 (6 bases). Germline V gene lookup returns CDR1 SEHNR and CDR2 FQNEAQ (reference sequence). The V and J ends lost 5 bases and 7 bases respectively, with 14 bases between them. The CDR3 covers 13 residues.

V and J are TRBV11-2 and TRBJ2-1; 8 bases are shared with TRBD2. This CDR3 has 16 residues. The V gene end was trimmed by 1 base and the J gene end by 4 bases; junction bases not matched to a gene: 6. CDR1 and CDR2 from the germline V gene are SGHAT and FQNNGV. CDR3 sequence reads: CASSLGGTRYYNEQFF. CDR3 nucleotide sequence: TGTGCCAGCAGCTTAGGGGGGACTAGATATTACAATGAGCAGTTCTTC.

This clone was counted a few times. This chain links TRBV23-1 with TRBJ1-5; TRBD1 might be the D (5 bases). TRBV23-1 is classed as an ORF, of uncertain function. The CDR3 sequence is 18 residues long. The V gene lost 3 bases and the J gene lost 0 bases, with 18 bases spanning the gap. The CDR3 region has the DNA TGCGCCAGCAGTCATTGCGCCCCGACAGAGAATAGCAATCAGCCCCAGCATTTT. Translation: CASSHCAPTENSNQPQHF.

The rearrangement links TRBV28 to TRBJ2-7; D unclear. The CDR3 runs 12 residues. Between the trimmed V and J ends, which lost 8 bases and 0 bases, there was a span of 8 bases. Germline values: CDR1 MDHEN, CDR2 SYDVKM. The DNA of the CDR3 is TGTGCCAGCTCGAGTGGCTCCTACGAGCAGTACTTC. This codes for CASSSGSYEQYF.

This chain connects TRBV7-9 to TRBJ1-4; 7 bases are shared with TRBD1. Trimming removed 2 bases from V and 4 bases from J; junction bases left unmatched: 1. This CDR3 has 14 amino acids. Germline V gene sequence: CDR1 SEHNR, CDR2 FQNEAQ (reference sequence). Written as DNA, the CDR3 is TGTGCCAGCAGCTTAACAGGGGATAATGAAAAACTGTTTTTT. This codes for CASSLTGDNEKLFF.

The chain uses TRBV10-3 and TRBJ2-7; TRBD2 matches at 11 bases. This CDR3 is built from 13 residues. V dropped 8 bases and J dropped 5; count of bases not matched to a gene: 5. Germline CDR1 reads ENHRY; CDR2 reads SYGVKD. CDR3 coding DNA: TGTGCCATCCAGAATAGCGGGAGGGACGAGCAGTACTTC. Its translation: CAIQNSGRDEQYF.

The chain employs TRBV29-1 and TRBJ1-1, with a weak D call TRBD1 (5 bases). The CDR3 contains 15 residues. Trimming shortened V by 0 bases and J by 3 bases, and 14 bases separated the two germline ends. Germline values: CDR1 SQVTM, CDR2 ANQGSEA. This chain's CDR3 is CSVEDPARGDTEAFF. DNA for the CDR3: TGCAGCGTTGAAGATCCCGCCCGGGGGGACACTGAAGCTTTCTTT. Looking up the rest from reference TRBV29-1 and TRBJ1-1 gives the full variable domain: SAVISQKPSRDICQRGTSLTIQCQVDSQVTMMFWYRQQPGQSLTLIATANQGSEATYESGFVIDKFPISRPNLTFSTLTVSNMSPEDSSIYLCSVEDPARGDTEAFFGQGTRLTVV.

V and J are TRBV9 and TRBJ1-1, with 8 bases identical to TRBD1. Germline V gene sequence: CDR1 SGDLS, CDR2 YYNGEE. The CDR3 has 16 residues. V gave up 0 bases and J gave up 1 base; unmatched junction bases: 5. CDR3: CASSVAPGQGNTEAFF. CDR3 nucleotides: TGTGCCAGCAGCGTAGCCCCTGGACAGGGGAACACTGAAGCTTTCTTT.

This chain uses TRBV28 with TRBJ1-5; TRBD1 is a possible D gene (5 bases). Trimming shortened V by 5 bases and J by 7 bases, and 18 bases separated the two germline ends. This CDR3 is 15 amino acids long. Germline CDR1 is MDHEN and CDR2 is SYDVKM. The CDR3 sequence is CASSPPVGGRQPQHF. The DNA of the CDR3 is TGTGCCAGCAGTCCCCCCGTGGGGGGTAGACAGCCCCAGCATTTT.

The chain has TRBV9 and TRBJ2-2, with 12 bases that match TRBD2. Trimming at V came to 2 bases and at J to 4 bases, leaving 6 bases not matched to a gene. CDR1 and CDR2 (germline): SGDLS, YYNGEE. CDR3 length equals 17 residues. The DNA for the CDR3 is TGTGCCAGCAGCGTTACTAGCGGGAGGTTGAGCACCGGGGAGCTGTTTTTT. Amino acids: CASSVTSGRLSTGELFF.

The chain recombines TRBV5-1 with TRBJ2-7, with TRBD1 identical over 10 bases. Germline V CDR1 and CDR2: SGHRS, YFSETQ. V lost 0 bases to trimming and J lost 1 base; unmatched junction nucleotides: 1. The CDR3 runs to 15 residues. The CDR3 loop reads CASSLGTGGSYEQYF. CDR3 nucleotide sequence: TGCGCCAGCAGCTTGGGGACAGGGGGATCCTACGAGCAGTACTTC. The full variable domain, in which reference TRBV5-1 and TRBJ2-7 provide the parts outside the CDR3, is KAGVTQTPRYLIKTRGQQVTLSCSPISGHRSVSWYQQTPGQGLQFLFEYFSETQRNKGNFPGRFSGRQFSNSRSEMNVSTLELGDSALYLCASSLGTGGSYEQYFGPGTRLTVT.

This clone was detected only a few times. The CDR3 DNA follows: TGTGCCAGCAGTACGAAAGGACAGAGATATAGCAATCAGCCCCAGCATTTT. Translation: CASSTKGQRYSNQPQHF. The gene calls are TRBV6-2 or TRBV6-3 and TRBJ1-5; a weak D match, TRBD1 (6 bases). Trimming cost V 5 bases and J 0 bases, with 17 bases left between them. The CDR3 is 17 amino acids. Germline-derived CDR1 and CDR2 are MNHEY and SVGEGT.

The V call is TRBV12-3 or TRBV12-4, the J call TRBJ1-2, with D possibly matching TRBD1 (6 bases). V lost 3 bases to trimming and J lost 3 bases, with 8 bases between them. The CDR3 runs to 13 residues. The CDR3 nucleotides read TGTGCCAGCAGTTTTAGGACAGACTATGGCTACACCTTC. It encodes CASSFRTDYGYTF.

The CDR3 DNA follows: TGTGCCAGCAGCTTGTACGGGCTAGCGAGAAACGAGCAGTACTTC. This gives the protein CASSLYGLARNEQYF. The V and J genes are TRBV5-6 and TRBJ2-7; D perhaps matches TRBD2 (6 bases). Trimming took 1 base from V and 5 from J, leaving 16 bases between them. The CDR3 sequence is 15 residues long. Germline lookup yields CDR1 SGHDT and CDR2 YYEEEE.

This clone was seen once. The chain has TRBV5-6 and TRBJ2-1; D may be TRBD2 (6 bases). CDR1 is SGHDT and CDR2 is YYEEEE in the germline V gene. Trimming left V 5 bases short and J 5 bases short, with 20 bases between. This CDR3 is built from 16 residues. DNA of the CDR3: TGTGCCAGCAGATCCGCGCCTGGAGGGGTAGACAATGAGCAGTTCTTC. Protein: CASRSAPGGVDNEQFF.

The chain is built from TRBV5-1 and TRBJ2-1, with D tentatively TRBD2 (6 bases). In germline, CDR1 is SGHRS, CDR2 YFSETQ. The CDR3 sequence is 15 residues long. V lost 4 bases, J lost 7 bases, and 18 bases lay in between. CDR3 nucleotides: TGCGCCAGCAGCCTAGGGACTTCTCGCGGGAATGAGCAGTTCTTC. Its protein is CASSLGTSRGNEQFF.

The chain carries TRBV3-1 (or the pseudogene TRBV3-2) and TRBJ2-7, with D perhaps TRBD1 (6 bases). This CDR3 has 18 amino acids. Germline V gene sequence: CDR1 LGHDT, CDR2 YNNKEL (reference sequence). V was shortened by 1 base and J by 4 bases, with 23 bases between the two germline ends. The CDR3: CASSQGWGRALGGYEQYF. CDR3 nucleotide sequence: TGTGCCAGCAGCCAAGGCTGGGGTAGGGCCCTAGGGGGTTACGAGCAGTACTTC.

The V and J genes are TRBV5-8 and TRBJ1-1; the match to TRBD1 covers 7 bases. With V trimmed by 6 bases and J by 5 bases, 16 bases remained unmatched. Germline V gives CDR1 SGHTS, CDR2 YDEGEE. The length of the CDR3 is 16 residues. This CDR3 is CASTLGGGGRWTEAFF. CDR3 DNA: TGTGCCAGCACCCTCGGAGGAGGGGGCCGTTGGACTGAAGCTTTCTTT.